In its sample, the clone carrying this T cell receptor beta chain was seen once. Other DNA sequences within the sample encode an identical CDR3. The data derive from a study of blood T cell repertoires in COVID-19. Study as a whole: Sites in the United States, Italy and Spain provided acute and convalescent COVID-19 samples. The analysed material was cDNA or gDNA that came from T cells, B-cell-depleted T cells, or PBMCs.

The data were produced by immunoSEQ multiplex PCR, yet TCRdb's version contains in-frame clones alone and is incomplete. The sample holds around 84,000 clones, around 80% seen once. This receptor was taken from a woman aged 40 to 50 with active or convalescent COVID-19. The sample consisted of peripheral blood.

The CDR3 DNA is TGTGCCAGCAGCTTAGCGGGAGCTGGCACAGATACGCAGTATTTT. Translated: CASSLAGAGTDTQYF. This chain links TRBV11-3 with TRBJ2-3; tentative D call: TRBD2 (6 bases). The CDR3 runs to 15 residues. Germline values: CDR1 SGHNT, CDR2 YENEEA. V was clipped by 1 base and J by 1 base, with 9 bases between them.